This T cell receptor (beta chain) comes out of a study of T cell responses to AZD1222 COVID-19 vaccine. The repertoire was sequenced with immunoSEQ multiplex PCR; TCRdb's copy has only in-frame clones and lacks some. Altogether roughly 120,000 clones are present, over 75% being singletons, with the ten largest covering 4.4%. Comments on this clone: Its specificity is not known.

Trimming stripped 2 bases from V and 3 bases from J, with 18 bases between. The CDR3 is 17 residues long. CDR1 and CDR2 (germline): SGDLS, YYNGEE. The study, taken as a whole, reports: Spike-specific TCRs gained breadth and depth after people received two AZD1222 doses.

The rearrangement uses TRBV9 and TRBJ2-1, with a possible D match to TRBD2 (6 bases). This receptor was taken from an adult who received the AZD1222 COVID-19 vaccine. The sample in question was peripheral blood, obtained 28 days after the second AZD1222 dose. The CDR3: CASSVRDSRGHYNEQFF. The CDR3 DNA follows: TGTGCCAGCAGCGTGCGGGACTCCCGAGGGCACTACAATGAGCAGTTCTTC.